The 19 T cell receptor beta chains in this list originate from one sample, sequenced in a study of blood T cell repertoires in COVID-19. Here immunoSEQ multiplex PCR was the method, and the copy in TCRdb shows in-frame clones only, minus some. The table lists 80,000 to 95,000 clones, 75% to 90% of them singletons. Specimen: peripheral blood. Receptor source: a woman aged 80 or over with active or convalescent COVID-19.

The J gene is TRBJ2-7, the V gene TRBV28, with TRBD2 matching 10 bases. V was clipped by 10 bases and J by 6 bases; unmatched bases: 9. Looked up from germline, CDR1 is MDHEN and CDR2 is SYDVKM. The length of the CDR3 is 13 residues. The CDR3 spells CAIRGLAASEQYF. The DNA for the CDR3 is TGTGCCATTCGAGGACTAGCGGCTTCCGAGCAGTACTTC.

The rearrangement links TRBV29-1 to TRBJ2-1; a weak D match, TRBD2 (5 bases). The CDR3 is made up of 16 amino acids. Germline lookup yields CDR1 SQVTM and CDR2 ANQGSEA. V gave up 1 base and J gave up 4 bases, with 17 bases separating them. CDR3 in DNA: TGCAGCGTTGAAGGAGGAGGACTCGGCCCATACAATGAGCAGTTCTTC. Translating it yields CSVEGGGLGPYNEQFF.

This clone was seen at least ten times. The chain recombines TRBV29-1 with TRBJ2-1; TRBD2 might be the D (5 bases). The CDR3 has 10 residues. With 7 bases removed from V and 8 bases from J, the gap between germline ends came to 9 bases. Germline loops: CDR1 SQVTM, CDR2 ANQGSEA. The CDR3 reads CSGGEYEQFF. CDR3 DNA: TGCAGCGGTGGGGAGTATGAGCAGTTCTTC.

The chain uses TRBV6-2 or TRBV6-3 and TRBJ1-4, with a weak D call TRBD1 (6 bases). V shed 7 bases and J shed 5 bases, with 17 bases lying between them. The germline CDR1 and CDR2 sequences are MNHEY and SVGEGT. The CDR3 has 15 amino acids. CDR3 coding DNA: TGTGCCAGCACCCCCACGGGGACATCCAATGAAAAACTGTTTTTT. This encodes CASTPTGTSNEKLFF.

Only a few counts were recorded for this clone. Germline is not matched at one junction end, which may reflect a read error. The chain recombines TRBV27 with TRBJ1-1, with D unclear. CDR1 and CDR2 from the germline V gene are MNHEY and SMNVEV (reference sequence). The CDR3 consists of 15 residues. The CDR3 protein is CASSSLDFLKTEAFF. DNA for the CDR3: TGTGCCAGCAGTTCTCTGGACTTCTTGAAGACTGAAGCTTTCTTT.

This clone was recorded a few times. The gene calls are TRBV7-9 and TRBJ2-1; weak D call: TRBD2 (6 bases). Germline lookup yields CDR1 SEHNR and CDR2 FQNEAQ (reference sequence). Trimming took 3 bases from V and 1 from J, leaving 10 bases between them. The CDR3 runs 15 residues. The CDR3 protein is CASSFRAGSYNEQFF. The CDR3 bases are TGTGCCAGCAGCTTTAGAGCGGGTTCCTACAATGAGCAGTTCTTC.

This chain links TRBV10-3 with TRBJ2-7, with D perhaps matching TRBD2 (6 bases). The CDR3 runs to 15 residues. CDR1 and CDR2 (germline): ENHRY, SYGVKD. Trimming took off 1 base at V and 6 bases at J, with 16 bases between the two ends. Here the CDR3 reads CAISEFLASSGEQYF. The CDR3 DNA reads as TGTGCCATCAGTGAGTTTCTAGCGAGTAGCGGCGAGCAGTACTTC.

The chain has TRBV19 and TRBJ1-6; maybe TRBD1 (5 bases). The germline V gene has CDR1 LNHDA and CDR2 SQIVND (reference sequence). With 9 bases removed from V and 6 bases from J, the gap between germline ends came to 9 bases. This CDR3 has 12 residues. In DNA form, the CDR3 reads TGTGCCAGCAAGGGGATTAATTCACCCCTCCACTTT. Protein product: CASKGINSPLHF.

The V gene is TRBV19, the J gene TRBJ2-2; 7 positions agree with TRBD2. Germline CDR1 and CDR2: LNHDA and SQIVND (reference sequence). The CDR3 has 17 residues. The trim removed 3 bases at V and 5 bases at J, leaving 12 bases unmatched. CDR3 region: CASSIPAGSLGTGELFF. The CDR3 bases are TGTGCCAGTAGTATTCCAGCGGGATCGCTCGGGACCGGGGAGCTGTTTTTT.

The chain is built from TRBV5-1 and TRBJ1-2; D is unclear. The V gene's germline CDR1 is SGHRS and CDR2 YFSETQ. The CDR3 contains 14 residues. V lost 1 base and J 7 bases, leaving 14 bases between the germline ends. CDR3 in amino acids: CASSLTGGDSGYTF. CDR3 DNA: TGCGCCAGCAGCTTGACGGGTGGTGATAGTGGCTACACCTTC.

This chain uses TRBV28 with TRBJ2-3, with 8 bases aligning to TRBD1. The CDR3 has 15 residues. Losses at the gene ends were 8 bases for V and 2 bases for J; bases not matched to a gene: 9. Germline CDR1 is MDHEN and CDR2 is SYDVKM. DNA of the CDR3: TGTGCCAGCTTTCGGACAGGGCGGGTCACAGATACGCAGTATTTT. This translates into CASFRTGRVTDTQYF.

CDR3 DNA: TGTGCCAGCAGCTTCCAGACAGGGTATAATGAAAAACTGTTTTTT. It is translated as CASSFQTGYNEKLFF. The chain combines TRBV7-9 with TRBJ1-4; 7 bases map to TRBD1. Germline V gene lookup returns CDR1 SEHNR and CDR2 FQNEAQ (reference sequence). With V trimmed by 3 bases and J by 4 bases, 5 bases remained unmatched. This CDR3 spans 15 amino acids.

The genes are TRBV5-8 and TRBJ2-1, with TRBD2 matching 10 bases. The CDR3 covers 18 residues. Germline CDR1 and CDR2: SGHTS and YDEGEE. V was clipped by 2 bases and J by 4 bases; unmatched bases: 12. CDR3 nucleotide sequence: TGTGCCAGCAGCTTAGAGAGGGAGCGGGAGGGCCTATACAATGAGCAGTTCTTC. Amino acid sequence: CASSLEREREGLYNEQFF.

J is TRBJ1-2 and V is TRBV28, with D maybe TRBD1 (6 bases). Germline CDR1 and CDR2: MDHEN and SYDVKM. This CDR3 is 15 amino acids long. V was shortened by 5 bases and J by 4 bases, with 17 bases between the two germline ends. The CDR3 nucleotides are TGTGCCAGCAGTCCAGGGGAGGGCTCGGCCTATGGCTACACCTTC. This codes for CASSPGEGSAYGYTF.

This chain joins TRBV27 and TRBJ1-1; D gene uncertain. The CDR3 loop spans 14 amino acids. Germline CDR1 MNHEY, CDR2 SMNVEV (reference sequence). V lost 6 bases and J lost 1, with 12 bases in between. CDR3 protein: CASRAVPENTEAFF. The DNA for the CDR3 is TGTGCCAGCAGGGCTGTGCCTGAGAACACTGAAGCTTTCTTT.

This chain uses TRBV19 with TRBJ2-7; 7 bases line up with TRBD1. V trimming: 4 bases; J trimming: 7 bases; junction bases outside the gene matches: 10. This CDR3 has 14 amino acids. CDR1 and CDR2 from the germline V gene are LNHDA and SQIVND (reference sequence). The CDR3 protein is CASSTLTGFGEQYF. The CDR3 DNA reads TGTGCCAGTAGTACCCTGACAGGGTTTGGGGAGCAGTACTTC.

The sample holds one count of this clone. V gene TRBV5-1 combines with J gene TRBJ1-5; weak D call: TRBD1 (5 bases). Trimming cost V 0 bases and J 7 bases, with 20 bases left between them. This CDR3 comprises 17 residues. Germline V gene lookup returns CDR1 SGHRS and CDR2 YFSETQ. In nucleotides, the CDR3 is TGCGCCAGCAGCTTGGATCTCCGTTACAGGAACCGCCAGCCCCAGCATTTT. Encoded protein: CASSLDLRYRNRQPQHF.

This clone was recorded once. This chain joins TRBV11-3 and TRBJ1-2, with unresolved D. CDR1 and CDR2 from the germline V gene are SGHNT and YENEEA. The CDR3 is made up of 12 amino acids. Trimming took off 3 bases at V and 8 bases at J, with 10 bases between the two ends. DNA for the CDR3: TGTGCCAGCAGCTTTGAGGGAATCGGCTACACCTTC. Its protein product is CASSFEGIGYTF.

The rearrangement uses TRBV6-6 and TRBJ1-1; unclear D gene. The CDR3 sequence is 12 residues long. CDR1 and CDR2 from the germline V gene are MNHNY and SVGAGI (reference sequence). V was clipped by 5 bases and J by 1 base, with 5 bases between them. For the CDR3, the DNA is TGTGCCAGCAGTCGACAGAACACTGAAGCTTTCTTT. Translating gives CASSRQNTEAFF.